This T cell receptor beta chain stems from a study of glioma-infiltrating T cells. Germline values: CDR1 LNHDA, CDR2 SQIVND (reference sequence). With 4 bases clipped from V and 5 bases from J, the junction kept 9 bases outside the gene matches. This CDR3 is built from 15 residues. Study outcomes and limitations: Gliomas, especially low-grade, showed above-expected tissue-blood divergence; non-neoplastic patients showed below. Very few CDR3 sequences were shared between tissue and blood.

Amplification of TCR alpha and beta CDR3 regions from RNA used iRepertoire nested multiplex PCR. Tissue mRNA or PBMC total RNA, roughly 100-400 ng, went into one-step reverse transcription and amplification. In TCRdb, the multiplex PCR reads were re-called with MiXCR into one record per CDR3 protein. The table includes tens of thousands of distinct CDR3 sequences, around 42% detected once. This clonotype has ten or more counts. Its target is unknown. The chain employs TRBV19 and TRBJ2-5; 8 nucleotides align to TRBD1. The TCR originated in a human donor with low-grade glioma or glioblastoma, undergoing nonglioma brain surgery, or in good health (not recorded which). The sequenced material came from glioma tissue, nonneoplastic brain tissue, or PBMCs (not recorded which). The CDR3 sequence is CASSTGTGGGETQYF. CDR3 coding DNA: TGTGCCAGTAGTACCGGGACAGGTGGGGGGGAGACCCAGTACTTC. Variable domain in full (rest from reference TRBV19 and TRBJ2-5): DGGITQSPKYLFRKEGQNVTLSCEQNLNHDAMYWYRQDPGQGLRLIYYSQIVNDFQKGDIAEGYSVSREKKESFPLTVTSAQKNPTAFYLCASSTGTGGGETQYFGPGTRLLVL.